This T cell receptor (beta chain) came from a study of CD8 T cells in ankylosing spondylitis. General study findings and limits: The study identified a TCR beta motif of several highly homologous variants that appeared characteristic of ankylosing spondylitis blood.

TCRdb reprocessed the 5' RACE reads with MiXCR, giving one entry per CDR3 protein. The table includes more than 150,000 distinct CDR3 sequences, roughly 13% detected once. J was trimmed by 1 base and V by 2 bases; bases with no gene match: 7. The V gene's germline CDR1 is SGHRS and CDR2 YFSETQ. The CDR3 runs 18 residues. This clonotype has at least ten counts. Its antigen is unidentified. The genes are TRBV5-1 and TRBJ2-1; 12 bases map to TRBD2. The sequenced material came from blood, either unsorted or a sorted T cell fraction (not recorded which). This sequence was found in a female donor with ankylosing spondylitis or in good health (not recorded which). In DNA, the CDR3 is TGCGCCAGCAGCTTTCCGACTAGCGGGAGTTTATCCTACAATGAGCAGTTCTTC. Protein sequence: CASSFPTSGSLSYNEQFF. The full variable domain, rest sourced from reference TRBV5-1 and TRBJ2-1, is KAGVTQTPRYLIKTRGQQVTLSCSPISGHRSVSWYQQTPGQGLQFLFEYFSETQRNKGNFPGRFSGRQFSNSRSEMNVSTLELGDSALYLCASSFPTSGSLSYNEQFFGPGTRLTVL.